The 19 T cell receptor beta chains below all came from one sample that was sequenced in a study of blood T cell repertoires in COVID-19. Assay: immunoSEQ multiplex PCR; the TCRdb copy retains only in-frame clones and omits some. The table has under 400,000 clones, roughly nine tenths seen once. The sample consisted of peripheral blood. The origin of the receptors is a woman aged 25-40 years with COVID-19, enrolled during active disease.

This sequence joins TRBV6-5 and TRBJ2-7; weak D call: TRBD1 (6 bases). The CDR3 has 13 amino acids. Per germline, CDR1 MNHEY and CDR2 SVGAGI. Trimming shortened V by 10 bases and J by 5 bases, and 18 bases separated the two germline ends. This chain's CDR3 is CATAGVNSHEQYF. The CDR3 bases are TGTGCCACCGCAGGGGTAAATTCCCACGAGCAGTACTTC.

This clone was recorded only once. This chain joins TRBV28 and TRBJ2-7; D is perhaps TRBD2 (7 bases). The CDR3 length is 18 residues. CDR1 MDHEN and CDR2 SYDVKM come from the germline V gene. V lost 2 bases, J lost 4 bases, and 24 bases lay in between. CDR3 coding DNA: TGTGCCAGCAGTTTAAAGGCCCGGGGGGCAAGAGGGAGGTACGAGCAGTACTTC. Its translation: CASSLKARGARGRYEQYF.

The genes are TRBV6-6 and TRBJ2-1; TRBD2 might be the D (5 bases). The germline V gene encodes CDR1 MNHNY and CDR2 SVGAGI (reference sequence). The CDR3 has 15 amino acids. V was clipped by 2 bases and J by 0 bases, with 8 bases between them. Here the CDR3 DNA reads TGTGCCAGCAGTTACGCCCGGGACTCCTACAATGAGCAGTTCTTC. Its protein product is CASSYARDSYNEQFF.

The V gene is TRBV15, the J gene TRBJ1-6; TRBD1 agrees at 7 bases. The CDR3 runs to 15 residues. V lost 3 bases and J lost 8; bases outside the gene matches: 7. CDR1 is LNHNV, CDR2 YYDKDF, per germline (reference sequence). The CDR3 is CATSSGQASHSPLHF. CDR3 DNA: TGTGCCACCAGCAGCGGACAGGCCAGCCATTCACCCCTCCACTTT.

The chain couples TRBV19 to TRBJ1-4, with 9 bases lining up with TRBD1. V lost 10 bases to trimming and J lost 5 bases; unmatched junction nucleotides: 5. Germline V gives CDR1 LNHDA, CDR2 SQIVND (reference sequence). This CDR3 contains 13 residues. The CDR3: CATRDRANEKLFF. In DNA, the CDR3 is TGTGCCACTAGGGACAGGGCGAATGAAAAACTGTTTTTT.

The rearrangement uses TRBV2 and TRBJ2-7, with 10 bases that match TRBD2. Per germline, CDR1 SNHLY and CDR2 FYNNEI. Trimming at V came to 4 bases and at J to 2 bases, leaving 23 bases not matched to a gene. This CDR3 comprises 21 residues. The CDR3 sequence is CASSARSLAGAVKMGAYEQYF. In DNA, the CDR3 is TGTGCCAGCAGTGCACGAAGTCTAGCGGGAGCGGTGAAGATGGGGGCCTACGAGCAGTACTTC.

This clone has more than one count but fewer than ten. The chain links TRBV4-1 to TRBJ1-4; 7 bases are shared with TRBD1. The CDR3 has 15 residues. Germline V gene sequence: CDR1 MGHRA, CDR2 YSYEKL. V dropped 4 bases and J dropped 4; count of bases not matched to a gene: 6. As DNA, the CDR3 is TGCGCCAGCAGCCGATCACGGGACAGTAATGAAAAACTGTTTTTT. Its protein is CASSRSRDSNEKLFF.

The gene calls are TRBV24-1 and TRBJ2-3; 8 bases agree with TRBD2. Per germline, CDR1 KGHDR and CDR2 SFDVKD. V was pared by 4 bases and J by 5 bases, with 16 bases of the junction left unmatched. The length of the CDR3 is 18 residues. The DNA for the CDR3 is TGTGCCACCAGTGAGGGGGTTTGGGAAGCGGGAGAGGGAGATACGCAGTATTTT. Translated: CATSEGVWEAGEGDTQYF.

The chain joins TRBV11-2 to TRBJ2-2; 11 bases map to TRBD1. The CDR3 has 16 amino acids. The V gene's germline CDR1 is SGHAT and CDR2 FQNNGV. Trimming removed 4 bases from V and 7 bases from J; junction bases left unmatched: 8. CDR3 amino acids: CASSSRDRGTGGELFF. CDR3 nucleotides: TGTGCCAGCAGCTCCCGGGACAGGGGGACGGGCGGGGAGCTGTTTTTT.

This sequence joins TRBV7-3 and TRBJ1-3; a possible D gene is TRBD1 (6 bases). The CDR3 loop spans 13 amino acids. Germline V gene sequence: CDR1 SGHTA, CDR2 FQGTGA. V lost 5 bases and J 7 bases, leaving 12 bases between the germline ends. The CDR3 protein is CASSQGGRNTIYF. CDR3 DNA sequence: TGTGCCAGCAGCCAAGGGGGAAGGAACACCATATATTTT.

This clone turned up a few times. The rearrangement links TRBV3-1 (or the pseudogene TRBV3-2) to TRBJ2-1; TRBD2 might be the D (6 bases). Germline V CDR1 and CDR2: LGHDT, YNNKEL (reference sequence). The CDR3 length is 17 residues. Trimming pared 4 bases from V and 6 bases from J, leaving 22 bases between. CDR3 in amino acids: CASSRTGWDSSSNEQFF. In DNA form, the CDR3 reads TGTGCCAGCAGCCGAACTGGCTGGGACTCAAGCTCCAATGAGCAGTTCTTC.

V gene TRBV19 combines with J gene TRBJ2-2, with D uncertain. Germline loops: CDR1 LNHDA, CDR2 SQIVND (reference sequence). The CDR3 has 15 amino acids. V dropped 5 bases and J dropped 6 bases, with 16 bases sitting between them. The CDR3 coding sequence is TGTGCCAGTAGTCCGATCGGTGGCGGAGCCGGGGAGCTGTTTTTT. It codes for CASSPIGGGAGELFF. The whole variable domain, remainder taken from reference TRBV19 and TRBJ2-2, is DGGITQSPKYLFRKEGQNVTLSCEQNLNHDAMYWYRQDPGQGLRLIYYSQIVNDFQKGDIAEGYSVSREKKESFPLTVTSAQKNPTAFYLCASSPIGGGAGELFFGEGSRLTVL.

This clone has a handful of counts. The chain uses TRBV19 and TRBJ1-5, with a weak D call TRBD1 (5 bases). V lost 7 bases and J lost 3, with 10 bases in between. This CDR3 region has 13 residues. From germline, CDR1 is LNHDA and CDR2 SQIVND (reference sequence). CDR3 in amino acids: CASTRQFNQPQHF. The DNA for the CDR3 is TGTGCCAGTACCAGACAGTTCAATCAGCCCCAGCATTTT. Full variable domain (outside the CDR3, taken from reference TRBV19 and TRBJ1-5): DGGITQSPKYLFRKEGQNVTLSCEQNLNHDAMYWYRQDPGQGLRLIYYSQIVNDFQKGDIAEGYSVSREKKESFPLTVTSAQKNPTAFYLCASTRQFNQPQHFGDGTRLSIL.

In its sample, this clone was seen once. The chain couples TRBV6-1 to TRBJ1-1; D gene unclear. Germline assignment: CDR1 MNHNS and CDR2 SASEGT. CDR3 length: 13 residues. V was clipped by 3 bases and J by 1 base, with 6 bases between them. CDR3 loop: CASSEGGNTEAFF. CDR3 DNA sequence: TGTGCCAGCAGTGAGGGAGGGAACACTGAAGCTTTCTTT.

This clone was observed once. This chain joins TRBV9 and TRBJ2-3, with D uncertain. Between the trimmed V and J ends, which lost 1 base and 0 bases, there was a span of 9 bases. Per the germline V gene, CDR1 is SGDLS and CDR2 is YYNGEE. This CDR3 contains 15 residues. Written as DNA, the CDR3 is TGTGCCAGCAGCGTAAGCGCGACTAGCACAGATACGCAGTATTTT. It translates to CASSVSATSTDTQYF.

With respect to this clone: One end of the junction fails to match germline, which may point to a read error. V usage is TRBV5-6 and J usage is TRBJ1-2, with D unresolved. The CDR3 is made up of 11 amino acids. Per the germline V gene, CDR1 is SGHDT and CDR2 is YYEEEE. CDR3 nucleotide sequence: TGTGCCAGCAGCTTCGACTATAGCTACACCTTC. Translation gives CASSFDYSYTF.

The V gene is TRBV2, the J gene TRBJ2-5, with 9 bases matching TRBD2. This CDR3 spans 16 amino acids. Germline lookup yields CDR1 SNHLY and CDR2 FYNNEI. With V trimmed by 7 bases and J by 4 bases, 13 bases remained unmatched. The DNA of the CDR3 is TGTGCCAGCACCCGAGGGACCTTAGCGGGAGCAGAGACCCAGTACTTC. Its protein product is CASTRGTLAGAETQYF.

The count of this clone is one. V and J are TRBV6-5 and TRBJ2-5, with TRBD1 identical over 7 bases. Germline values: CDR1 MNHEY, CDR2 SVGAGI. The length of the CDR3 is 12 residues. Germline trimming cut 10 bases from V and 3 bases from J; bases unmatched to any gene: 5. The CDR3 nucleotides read TGTGCCACCCCAGGACAGGAAGAGACCCAGTACTTC. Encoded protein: CATPGQEETQYF.

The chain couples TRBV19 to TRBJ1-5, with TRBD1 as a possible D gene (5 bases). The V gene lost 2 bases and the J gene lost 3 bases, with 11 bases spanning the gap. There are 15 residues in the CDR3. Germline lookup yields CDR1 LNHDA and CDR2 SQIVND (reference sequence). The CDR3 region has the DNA TGTGCCAGTAGTATAAGGGGCCGGTACAATCAGCCCCAGCATTTT. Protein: CASSIRGRYNQPQHF.